The T cell receptor (beta chain) under discussion was sequenced for a study of post-analysis software for immune sequencing data. The CDR3 has 14 amino acids. V was clipped by 6 bases and J by 2 bases, with 14 bases between them. Per germline, CDR1 MNHNY and CDR2 SVGAGI (reference sequence). cDNA libraries of TCR beta carried unique molecular identifiers. A population of about 0.95 to 10 million T cells gave rise to 400,000 to 550,000 cDNA molecules. TCRdb analysed the PCR reads with MiXCR anew, one entry per CDR3 protein. The table lists more than 500,000 distinct CDR3 sequences, around 31% of them singletons. The sample holds a few counts of this clonotype. Its specificity is not known. Study results and limitations: Among roughly five TRBV segments more frequent in patients than controls were TRBV5-6, TRBV5-1 and TRBV20-1.

The receptor comes from a girl between 2 and 17 years old with multiple sclerosis. V is TRBV6-6 and J is TRBJ2-7; a possible D gene is TRBD1 (5 bases). Specimen: blood. DNA of the CDR3: TGTGCCAGCAGGACCAGGGTGGAGACCTACGAGCAGTACTTC. Its translation is CASRTRVETYEQYF.